The 14 T cell receptor beta chains in this list originate from one sample, sequenced in a study of OX40 agonist ivuxolimab in advanced cancers. Data came from immunoSEQ multiplex PCR; TCRdb stores just in-frame clones and leaves some out. The sample records over 70,000 clones, about 92% being singletons. The source material was CD4+ or CD8+ T cells sorted from blood, sampled in a trial of the OX40 agonist ivuxolimab. These receptor sequences come from an adult with an advanced solid tumor such as melanoma, head and neck, liver or kidney cancer.

The J gene is TRBJ1-2, the V gene TRBV7-5; TRBD1, the table's D call, lacks a check against the DNA. TRBV7-5 is flagged as a pseudogene. The CDR3 runs to 16 residues. CDR3 residues: CARSLGHRGANYGYTF. In DNA form, the CDR3 reads TGTGCCAGAAGCTTAGGCCACAGGGGAGCTAACTATGGCTACACCTTC.

The V call is TRBV6-6, the J call TRBJ1-5, with no clear D. This CDR3 contains 15 residues. The germline V gene encodes CDR1 MNHNY and CDR2 SVGAGI (reference sequence). V lost 2 bases and J 4 bases, leaving 12 bases between the germline ends. The CDR3 DNA sequence: TGTGCCAGCAGTTACCTTAACCCCCTTAATCAGCCCCAGCATTTT. It specifies CASSYLNPLNQPQHF.

The V gene is TRBV7-9, the J gene TRBJ2-3; a weak D match, TRBD2 (5 bases). The CDR3 loop spans 16 amino acids. The V end was cut by 5 bases, the J end by 3 bases, with 18 bases between. Germline CDR1 SEHNR, CDR2 FQNEAQ (reference sequence). CDR3 nucleotide sequence: TGTGCCAGCAGCCAACCCGGACTCCACCAAACAGATACGCAGTATTTT. Its protein product is CASSQPGLHQTDTQYF.

The rearrangement uses TRBV19 and TRBJ1-5, with TRBD1 matching 7 bases. The CDR3 length is 19 residues. Unmatched junction bases numbered 11, after V lost 0 bases and J lost 0 bases. CDR1 is LNHDA, CDR2 SQIVND, per germline (reference sequence). In DNA, the CDR3 is TGTGCCAGTAGTATAGACCCCGCCGGGACAGACTATAGCAATCAGCCCCAGCATTTT. It specifies CASSIDPAGTDYSNQPQHF.

This clone came up a few times. This sequence joins TRBV7-6 and TRBJ1-1, with 9 bases fitting TRBD1. Germline V CDR1 and CDR2: SGHVS, FNYEAQ. The length of the CDR3 is 14 residues. The V and J ends lost 5 bases and 3 bases, in that order; junction bases with no gene match: 4. In nucleotides, the CDR3 is TGTGCCAGCAGCGTGGGACAGGGAGACACTGAAGCTTTCTTT. It translates to CASSVGQGDTEAFF. Variable domain in full (rest from reference TRBV7-6 and TRBJ1-1): GAGVSQSPRYKVTKRGQDVALRCDPISGHVSLYWYRQALGQGPEFLTYFNYEAQQDKSGLPNDRFSAERPEGSISTLTIQRTEQRDSAMYRCASSVGQGDTEAFFGQGTRLTVV.

V gene TRBV4-1 combines with J gene TRBJ2-5; weak D call: TRBD1 (5 bases). Germline CDR1 is MGHRA and CDR2 is YSYEKL. Trimming shortened V by 1 base and J by 0 bases, and 9 bases separated the two germline ends. This CDR3 region has 15 residues. The CDR3: CASSQVTGNQETQYF. For the CDR3, the DNA is TGCGCCAGCAGCCAAGTTACAGGAAACCAAGAGACCCAGTACTTC.

The rearrangement uses TRBV7-2 and TRBJ1-3; 7 bases align to TRBD1. Germline V CDR1 and CDR2: SGHTA, FQGNSA. V gave up 1 base and J gave up 5 bases; unmatched junction bases: 5. This CDR3 is 15 amino acids long. The CDR3 nucleotides are TGTGCCAGCAGCTTAGAGAGGGGGCTGCGAAACACCATATATTTT. Protein sequence: CASSLERGLRNTIYF.

The chain links TRBV7-9 to TRBJ2-3; maybe TRBD2 (6 bases). This CDR3 is 14 amino acids long. Germline V CDR1 and CDR2: SEHNR, FQNEAQ (reference sequence). V lost 1 base and J 2 bases, leaving 7 bases between the germline ends. The CDR3 sequence is CASSLGEDTDTQYF. CDR3 sequence (DNA): TGTGCCAGCAGCTTAGGGGAGGACACAGATACGCAGTATTTT.

This clone was seen only once. This sequence joins TRBV6-1 and TRBJ2-7; 10 bases are a match to TRBD1. The CDR3 loop spans 16 amino acids. CDR1 is MNHNS and CDR2 is SASEGT in the germline V gene. The V and J ends lost 4 bases and 2 bases, in that order; junction bases with no gene match: 8. CDR3 region: CASSASTGTGAYEQYF. CDR3 nucleotides: TGTGCCAGCAGTGCGTCGACCGGGACAGGGGCCTACGAGCAGTACTTC.

V usage is TRBV5-1 and J usage is TRBJ2-2; 14 nucleotides match TRBD2. V trimming: 4 bases; J trimming: 6 bases; junction bases outside the gene matches: 5. CDR1 and CDR2 from the germline V gene are SGHRS and YFSETQ. This CDR3 has 16 amino acids. The CDR3 sequence is CASSPTTSGGAGELFF. The CDR3 region has the DNA TGCGCCAGCAGCCCAACGACTAGCGGGGGGGCCGGGGAGCTGTTTTTT.

The chain carries TRBV5-1 and TRBJ1-4, with a tentative D call TRBD1 (6 bases). The V end was cut by 4 bases, the J end by 5 bases, with 18 bases between. CDR3 length: 16 residues. Germline V gene data show CDR1 as SGHRS and CDR2 as YFSETQ. The CDR3 spells CASSLEWGQLNEKLFF. CDR3 nucleotide sequence: TGCGCCAGCAGCCTAGAATGGGGGCAGCTAAATGAAAAACTGTTTTTT.

This clone turned up a few times. The same CDR3 arises from other DNA sequences in this sample as well. The V and J genes are TRBV5-1 and TRBJ2-7; D unresolved. CDR3 length equals 13 residues. Trimming shortened V by 0 bases and J by 1 base, and 5 bases separated the two germline ends. Germline-derived CDR1 and CDR2 are SGHRS and YFSETQ. CDR3: CASSLAGSYEQYF. CDR3 DNA sequence: TGCGCCAGCAGCTTGGCGGGTTCCTACGAGCAGTACTTC. Combining the CDR3 with reference TRBV5-1 and TRBJ2-7 gives the whole variable domain KAGVTQTPRYLIKTRGQQVTLSCSPISGHRSVSWYQQTPGQGLQFLFEYFSETQRNKGNFPGRFSGRQFSNSRSEMNVSTLELGDSALYLCASSLAGSYEQYFGPGTRLTVT.

V gene TRBV14 combines with J gene TRBJ2-5, with unresolved D. CDR1 and CDR2 (germline): SGHDN, FVKESK. This CDR3 spans 16 amino acids. Trimming took off 3 bases at V and 4 bases at J, with 18 bases between the two ends. Here the CDR3 DNA reads TGTGCCAGCAGCCATAGGGTAATGGTGATTGGAGAGACCCAGTACTTC. This codes for CASSHRVMVIGETQYF.

The chain joins TRBV6-5 to TRBJ1-2; TRBD1 matches at 10 bases. The CDR3 loop spans 14 amino acids. CDR1 is MNHEY, CDR2 SVGAGI, per germline. J was trimmed by 3 bases and V by 6 bases; bases with no gene match: 4. CDR3 in amino acids: CASRNGQGDYGYTF. CDR3 nucleotides: TGTGCCAGCAGAAACGGACAGGGGGACTATGGCTACACCTTC.